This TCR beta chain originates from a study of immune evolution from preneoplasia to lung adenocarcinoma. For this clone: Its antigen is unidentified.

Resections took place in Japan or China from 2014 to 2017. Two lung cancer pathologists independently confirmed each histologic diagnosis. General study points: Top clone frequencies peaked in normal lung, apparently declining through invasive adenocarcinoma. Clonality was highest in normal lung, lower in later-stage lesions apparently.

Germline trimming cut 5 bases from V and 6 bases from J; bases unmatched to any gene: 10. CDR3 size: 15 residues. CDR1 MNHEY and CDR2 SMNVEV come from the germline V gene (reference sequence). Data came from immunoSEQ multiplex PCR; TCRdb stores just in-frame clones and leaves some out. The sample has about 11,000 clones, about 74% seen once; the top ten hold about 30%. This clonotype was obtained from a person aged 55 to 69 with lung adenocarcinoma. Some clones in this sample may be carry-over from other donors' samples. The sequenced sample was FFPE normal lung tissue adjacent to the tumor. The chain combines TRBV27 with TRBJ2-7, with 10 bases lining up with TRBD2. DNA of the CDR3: TGTGCCAGCAGTATAAAAGCGGGAGGGCCTTCCGAGCAGTACTTC. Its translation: CASSIKAGGPSEQYF.